The clone carrying this T cell receptor (beta chain) was seen only a few times. These data are taken from a study of blood T cells in healthy people across ages. Study in general: About one barcoded beta molecule per two T cells was captured by template switching.

Through a sample-barcoded 5' primer and a J-beta primer mix, a second PCR was run for 7 to 11 cycles. TCRdb re-called the 5' RACE reads with MiXCR, one entry per CDR3 protein. The data contain approximately 1.5 million distinct CDR3 sequences, about 35% of them singletons. This CDR3 is built from 13 residues. After removal of 8 bases from V and 1 base from J, the junction contained 2 bases not matched to a gene. Germline V gene data show CDR1 as LGHNA and CDR2 as YNFKEQ. The specimen sequenced was blood. The source of this sequence is a woman under 40 in good health. This chain connects TRBV4-2 to TRBJ2-7; the match to TRBD1 covers 10 bases. CDR3 amino acids: CASVGQGSYEQYF. CDR3 in DNA: TGTGCCAGCGTGGGACAGGGGTCCTACGAGCAGTACTTC.